The source of this T cell receptor (beta chain) is a study of cytomegalovirus exposure and HLA in healthy donors. The overall study: T cells numbering around 180 million yielded approximately 120 million unique TCR beta sequences in an earlier analysis.

PCR primers comprised 60 Vbeta and 13 Jbeta primers. TCRdb's table, derived via immunoSEQ multiplex PCR, lists solely in-frame clones and lacks some. The sample lists about 200,000 clones; approximately 81% were seen once. The CDR3 runs to 14 residues. Germline loops: CDR1 SGHNT, CDR2 YYREEE (reference sequence). The ends were cut back, 4 bases at V and 4 bases at J, with 11 bases in the middle. When sampled, the donors appeared nominally healthy, though they likely had unrecorded immune exposures. The study, taken as a whole, reports: A missense variant in DCLRE1C was later tied to TCR beta V- and J-gene trimming. After further analysis at a later stage, 15,000 to 20,000 TCR beta sequences were associated with HLA alleles at 0.05 false discovery rate.

About this clone itself: Its antigen is as yet unknown.

This chain joins TRBV5-4 and TRBJ2-2; no clear D. The origin of this receptor is a man aged 25-45 years in good health and CMV-seronegative. The material sequenced was PBMCs. This CDR3 reads CASSKMKSTGELFF. CDR3 bases: TGTGCCAGCAGCAAAATGAAGAGCACCGGGGAGCTGTTTTTT.